This T cell receptor (beta chain) derives from a study of shared clonotypes between healthy human individuals (dated by TCRdb to 2019 to 2021). Concerning the study at large: A couple of women and three men aged 18 to 49 years were included in the cohort. Per donor, three plates each were used for CD4 naive and CD4 memory, two for CD8 naive, and one for CD8 memory. Blood TCR repertoires of about 5 healthy adults were deeply sequenced to estimate repertoire size and the extent of clonotype sharing between individuals. Between about 0.85 and 9.5 billion PBMCs per donor were obtained by leukapheresis. To increase sequencing depth and limit assay-specific biases, TCR repertoire library preparation and sequencing were carried out by different laboratories using diverse techniques.

Using the deep immunoSEQ assay, multiplex PCR amplified TCR CDR3 regions from genomic DNA. Extracted genomic DNA from each cell subset was distributed evenly across all wells of several immunoSEQ 96-well plates, and each plate was treated as a replicate. For sorted subsets, 200 to 250 ng of genomic DNA, equivalent to 25,000 to 30,000 T cell genomes, went into each replicate PCR. Purified libraries were quantified with a Qubit 3.0 fluorometer, sized on a Bioanalyzer 2100, and re-quantified with the KAPA Library Quantification kit. Each immunoSEQ 96-well plate was sequenced on its own single-read 150-cycle Illumina NextSeq 550 flow cell. Per the authors' processing: The immunoSEQ output contained only junctional sequences without quality scores, so filtering could not match that applied to full-length reads. To assign V/J genes and CDR3, sequences were annotated using PyIR, a Python wrapper for IgBLAST v1.9, with IMGT germline references. Reads were filtered out if the reads had weak V/J assignments (E-value above 1e-6), no CDR3, stop codons, out-of-frame junctions, or ambiguous translated residues. V3J clonotypes were defined by identical inferred V gene, J gene, and CDR3 amino acid sequence. To compute the percentage overlap between repertoires, the number of shared unique clonotypes was divided by the size of the smaller repertoire. Richness of each repertoire was evaluated using RTK rarefaction, the Chao1 estimator, and Recon v2.1 estimates of unobserved clonotypes. Generation probabilities were computed with OLGA for all TCRbeta clonotypes obtained by the gDNA method from a few donors. Here the immuneACCESS table is served through TCRdb, limited to in-frame sequences with V and J called. Missing clones are a known gap in these copies; in checked studies unresolved V genes cover under half, and the rest lacks a known reason. For V, J and clone size, that table is used; D and trimming come from the DNA. This sample is represented by hundreds of thousands of clones; around 96% of them were singletons. The top ten clonotypes cover over 0.1% of the sample.

Cut back by 0 bases and 5 bases, the V and J ends lie 15 bases apart. The CDR3 goes from the cysteine to the phenylalanine over 16 residues. The CDR3 DNA has 48 bases and is translated from base 1. Looking up the germline V gene yields CDR1 ENHRY and CDR2 SYGVKD. Turning to this clone: The antigen it binds to is not known. Base qualities were left out, and no much larger clone turns up one base away.

What the authors observed across the whole study: Compared with non-shared clonotypes, the clonotypes found in all four sorted-subset donors had higher generation probabilities. Across four donors, approximately 5% of naive CD4, 3.5% of naive CD8, 2% to 2.5% of memory CD4, and approximately 0.4% of memory CD8 clonotypes were shared. The small number of donors limited the genetic and exposure-history diversity represented. Incomplete sequencing was indicated by rarefaction of sorted-subset datasets, despite the large sequencing depth. Pairwise subsampling indicated that sequencing depth was expected to affect the degree of clonotype sharing among donors. Sampling was limited to blood, and TCR repertoires in tissue likely differ from TCR repertoires in blood. Naive subsets generally had larger estimated clonotype richness than memory subsets did.

CD8 naive samples consisted of CD45RO-negative cells that were positively selected for CCR7, yielding a CD45RA+CCR7+ population without TemRA cells. The donors were healthy, HIV-negative adults with no recently reported acute infections or vaccinations. Every donor was a Caucasian adult residing in Nashville, Tennessee, USA. After blood collection by leukapheresis, PBMCs were isolated using Ficoll-Histopaque density gradient centrifugation and then cryopreserved in the vapor phase of liquid nitrogen. Analytical flow cytometry was used to check the purity and quantity of every magnetically sorted T cell population. Genomic DNA was isolated from every sorted fraction and measured by UV absorbance on a Nanodrop 2000c.

The sample was naive CD8+ T cells sorted from blood. What this sample's cell subset or site label stands for: CD45RA+CCR7+. The chain uses TRBV10-3 and TRBJ2-3; the D gene cannot be resolved reliably. The receptor was isolated from a woman in her twenties or thirties in good health. The bases read TGTGCCATCAGTGAGTCTTTAGGCGTCTCCCAAGATACGCAGTATTTT. Translated, it gives CAISESLGVSQDTQYF.